These 9 T cell receptor beta chains came from one sample sequenced in a study of spatial heterogeneity in lung cancer. Time point here: sample taken at primary tumor resection. The sequenced material consisted of unsorted whole RNA from tumor, nontumor lung or frozen PBMC. From the 5' RACE reads, TCRdb called clonotypes with MiXCR, one entry per CDR3 protein. The sample has 20,000 to 30,000 distinct CDR3 sequences, 4% to 5% seen once. Sequenced here: PBMCs, sampled at surgery. Every receptor here comes from a male donor with early-stage non-small cell lung cancer.

This clonotype has ten or more counts. The chain employs TRBV6-2 or TRBV6-3 and TRBJ2-3; tentatively, D is TRBD2 (5 bases). The CDR3 loop spans 14 amino acids. From germline, CDR1 is MNHEY and CDR2 SVGEGT. V dropped 2 bases and J dropped 4 bases, with 10 bases sitting between them. The CDR3: CASSYTGTADTQYF. CDR3 in DNA: TGTGCCAGCAGTTACACGGGAACGGCAGATACGCAGTATTTT.

There are many counts of this clonotype. V is TRBV28 and J is TRBJ2-6, with D hard to call. CDR3 size: 16 residues. Germline CDR1 MDHEN, CDR2 SYDVKM. V lost 4 bases to trimming and J lost 0 bases, with 10 bases between them. The CDR3, as DNA: TGTGCCAGCAGTTCGCAGTGGGCCTCTGGGGCCAACGTCCTGACTTTC. Translation gives CASSSQWASGANVLTF. Looking up the rest from reference TRBV28 and TRBJ2-6 gives the full variable domain: DVKVTQSSRYLVKRTGEKVFLECVQDMDHENMFWYRQDPGLGLRLIYFSYDVKMKEKGDIPEGYSVSREKKERFSLILESASTNQTSMYLCASSSQWASGANVLTFGAGSRLTVL.

This clonotype was counted many times. The rearrangement links TRBV7-2 to TRBJ2-1; 16 bases fit TRBD2. Germline V gives CDR1 SGHTA, CDR2 FQGNSA. CDR3 length: 21 amino acids. Losses at the gene ends were 3 bases for V and 0 bases for J; bases not matched to a gene: 11. In nucleotides, the CDR3 is TGTGCCAGCAGCTTCCCCGCCCAGGGACTAGCGGGGGGGAGCTCCTACAATGAGCAGTTCTTC. Residues: CASSFPAQGLAGGSSYNEQFF. Complete variable domain (other parts from reference TRBV7-2 and TRBJ2-1): GAGVSQSPSNKVTEKGKDVELRCDPISGHTALYWYRQSLGQGLEFLIYFQGNSAPDKSGLPSDRFSAERTGGSVSTLTIQRTQQEDSAVYLCASSFPAQGLAGGSSYNEQFFGPGTRLTVL.

This clonotype was counted at least ten times. The chain recombines TRBV6-2 or TRBV6-3 with TRBJ1-5, with TRBD1 matching 11 bases. The ends lost 4 bases at V and 6 bases at J; junction bases unmatched: 5. Per germline, CDR1 MNHEY and CDR2 SVGEGT. There are 15 residues in the CDR3. In nucleotides, the CDR3 is TGTGCCAGCAGTTCTACCGGGACAGGGGGTCAGCCCCAGCATTTT. As protein: CASSSTGTGGQPQHF.

This clonotype was recorded at least ten times. V gene TRBV6-5 combines with J gene TRBJ2-2, with D unresolved. Trimming shortened V by 8 bases and J by 8 bases, and 12 bases separated the two germline ends. From germline, CDR1 is MNHEY and CDR2 SVGAGI. CDR3 length: 12 amino acids. CDR3: CASGGYGGELFF. The CDR3 region has the DNA TGTGCCAGCGGTGGTTATGGGGGGGAGCTGTTTTTT.

The sample holds many counts of this clonotype. V usage is TRBV5-1 and J usage is TRBJ1-2; D gene uncertain. The germline V and J ends were trimmed by 2 bases and 8 bases, with 13 bases remaining between them. This CDR3 has 13 residues. The germline CDR1 and CDR2 sequences are SGHRS and YFSETQ. The CDR3 region is CASSFSLAEGYTF. The CDR3 DNA reads as TGCGCCAGCAGCTTCTCCCTGGCAGAGGGCTACACCTTC.

This clonotype was picked up many times. The gene calls are TRBV28 and TRBJ2-6, with TRBD2 identical over 8 bases. Germline V gene lookup returns CDR1 MDHEN and CDR2 SYDVKM. The CDR3 covers 19 residues. V shed 7 bases and J 0 bases; nucleotides not matched to a gene: 14. The CDR3 loop is CASKVSGKAESSGANVLTF. Written as DNA, the CDR3 is TGTGCCAGCAAAGTTAGCGGGAAAGCAGAAAGCTCTGGGGCCAACGTCCTGACTTTC.

This clonotype was observed many times. This chain uses TRBV6-4 with TRBJ2-1, with a tentative D call TRBD1 (5 bases). Trimming pared 0 bases from V and 8 bases from J, leaving 17 bases between. CDR1 MRHNA and CDR2 SNTAGT come from the germline V gene. This CDR3 has 16 amino acids. CDR3 sequence reads: CASSDSAQGRRDEQFF. CDR3 in DNA: TGTGCCAGCAGTGACTCGGCCCAGGGTAGACGAGATGAGCAGTTCTTC.

This clonotype was picked up many times. V and J are TRBV20-1 and TRBJ1-5; unclear D gene. CDR3 length equals 15 residues. In germline, CDR1 is DFQATT, CDR2 SNEGSKA (reference sequence). Trimming stripped 1 base from V and 0 bases from J, with 10 bases between. CDR3 in DNA: TGCAGTGCTAGAGTGGGCCTCGGTAGCAATCAGCCCCAGCATTTT. This gives the protein CSARVGLGSNQPQHF.